A selection of T cell receptor beta chains follows, all from one sample in a study of blood T cell repertoires in COVID-19. Data came from immunoSEQ multiplex PCR; TCRdb stores just in-frame clones and leaves some out. Of hundreds of thousands of clones in the sample, roughly 89% were seen once. The sequenced sample consisted of PBMCs or T cells enriched from blood (not recorded which). The source of these receptors is a woman aged 25 to 39 with acute COVID-19. Both conserved end residues are part of each CDR3. Fields, in order: D gene, J gene, clone size, V gene, CDR3 protein, CDR3 DNA. A D gene is named only where the DNA matches it firmly. Not all rows give a size; the values are once, few, many and, for expanded clones, a class.

TRBD1	TRBJ2-7	.	TRBV7-3	CASSTGTDPPGEQYF	TGTGCCAGCAGTACCGGGACAGACCCTCCGGGCGAGCAGTACTTC
.	TRBJ1-5	.	TRBV15	CATSRVRGSQPQHF	TGTGCCACCAGCAGAGTTCGAGGTTCTCAACCCCAGCATTTT
TRBD2	TRBJ2-1	.	TRBV7-3	CASSPRLAVEYNEQFF	TGTGCCAGCAGCCCCAGACTAGCAGTTGAGTACAATGAGCAGTTCTTC
TRBD2	TRBJ2-1	.	TRBV27	CASRDVPGGGEQFF	TGTGCCAGCAGGGACGTCCCGGGCGGGGGTGAGCAGTTCTTC
TRBD2	TRBJ2-5	.	TRBV5-6	CASSYPSGAEQETQYF	TGTGCCAGCAGCTACCCCAGCGGGGCAGAACAAGAGACCCAGTACTTC
.	TRBJ1-2	few	TRBV19	CASTVSEGDNYYGYTF	TGTGCCAGTACTGTTTCGGAAGGCGACAACTACTATGGCTACACCTTC
.	TRBJ2-7	.	TRBV6-4	CASSRTAGDEQYF	TGTGCCAGCAGTCGGACGGCCGGGGACGAGCAGTACTTC
.	TRBJ1-3	.	TRBV7-7	CASSRGPTSGNTIYF	TGTGCCAGCAGCCGCGGGCCGACCTCTGGAAACACCATATATTTT
TRBD1	TRBJ2-1	.	TRBV7-8	CASSLRGLIYNEQFF	TGTGCCAGCAGCTTAAGGGGGCTTATCTACAATGAGCAGTTCTTC
.	TRBJ2-3	once	TRBV2	CASSGIRDTQYF	TGTGCCAGCAGTGGCATTCGGGATACGCAGTATTTT
.	TRBJ1-2	.	TRBV7-8	CASSLVSNTGDYTF	TGTGCCAGCAGCTTAGTTTCCAATACGGGGGACTACACCTTC
.	TRBJ1-2	.	TRBV28	CASLSPSNYGYTF	TGTGCCAGTTTATCTCCGTCTAACTATGGCTACACCTTC
TRBD2	TRBJ2-7	.	TRBV6-1	CASSELWSGGAYEQYF	TGTGCCAGCAGTGAACTCTGGAGCGGGGGGGCCTACGAGCAGTACTTC
.	TRBJ1-1	.	TRBV19	CATSGESPEAFF	TGTGCCACCTCCGGGGAGTCCCCTGAAGCTTTCTTT
.	TRBJ1-1	.	TRBV29-1	CSVERGRDTEAFF	TGCAGCGTTGAAAGGGGTAGAGACACTGAAGCTTTCTTT
.	TRBJ2-3	.	TRBV9	CATGGGLTDTQYF	TGTGCCACCGGGGGTGGGCTCACAGATACGCAGTATTTT
TRBD2	TRBJ2-1	.	TRBV5-1	CASSDHRSGGARNEQFF	TGCGCCAGCAGCGATCATCGGAGCGGGGGGGCCCGGAATGAGCAGTTCTTC
.	TRBJ2-3	.	TRBV11-2	CASSLDGRAGDTQYF	TGTGCCAGCAGCTTAGATGGCCGGGCGGGTGATACGCAGTATTTT
TRBD2	TRBJ2-1	.	TRBV19	CASSIGGLADYNEQFF	TGTGCCAGTAGTATAGGGGGACTAGCGGATTACAATGAGCAGTTCTTC
TRBD2	TRBJ2-3	once	TRBV6-4	CASSSGGAEDTQYF	TGTGCCAGCAGTTCCGGGGGGGCCGAAGATACGCAGTATTTT
.	TRBJ1-1	.	TRBV6-4	CASSGGGAFF	TGTGCCAGCAGTGGGGGAGGAGCTTTCTTT
.	TRBJ2-1	.	TRBV5-4	CASSVPGFNEQFF	TGTGCCAGCAGCGTTCCAGGGTTCAATGAGCAGTTCTTC
TRBD1	TRBJ2-7	.	TRBV9	CASSGRQGPYEQYF	TGTGCCAGCAGCGGCCGACAGGGGCCCTACGAGCAGTACTTC
TRBD1	TRBJ2-7	.	TRBV7-9	CASSSDRGYEQYF	TGTGCCAGCAGCTCGGACAGGGGGTACGAGCAGTACTTC
.	TRBJ2-2	.	TRBV24-1	CATSGNRNTGELFF	TGTGCCACCAGTGGCAACAGAAACACCGGGGAGCTGTTTTTT
.	TRBJ1-1	once	TRBV7-2	CASSLVGAGMNTEAFF	TGTGCCAGCAGCTTAGTTGGGGCGGGAATGAACACTGAAGCTTTCTTT
TRBD1	TRBJ1-2	.	TRBV4-2	CASSQEQGGNYGYTF	TGTGCCAGCAGCCAAGAGCAGGGGGGTAACTATGGCTACACCTTC
TRBD1	TRBJ1-1	.	TRBV2	CASSVQGVTEAFF	TGTGCCAGCAGTGTGCAGGGGGTTACTGAAGCTTTCTTT
TRBD1	TRBJ1-2	.	TRBV5-4	CASSQGTVDYGYTF	TGTGCCAGCAGCCAGGGGACAGTTGACTATGGCTACACCTTC
.	TRBJ1-5	.	TRBV15	CATSRDRNQPQHF	TGTGCCACCAGCAGAGATCGGAATCAGCCCCAGCATTTT
.	TRBJ2-2	.	TRBV5-6	CASSPLRVTGELFF	TGTGCCAGCAGCCCCCTCAGGGTCACCGGGGAGCTGTTTTTT
.	TRBJ1-1	.	TRBV7-8	CASSLVFGGSTEAFF	TGTGCCAGCAGCTTAGTATTCGGGGGATCCACTGAAGCTTTCTTT
.	TRBJ2-2	.	TRBV11-2	CASSPGGGGNGELFF	TGTGCCAGCAGCCCGGGTGGAGGGGGCAACGGGGAGCTGTTTTTT
.	TRBJ1-2	.	TRBV7-2	CASSSQATAYGYTF	TGTGCCAGCAGCTCCCAAGCCACAGCCTATGGCTACACCTTC
.	TRBJ1-6	.	TRBV4-3	CASSQDPRGLNSPLHF	TGCGCCAGCAGCCAAGATCCCCGGGGTTTGAATTCACCCCTCCACTTT
.	TRBJ1-3	.	TRBV9	CASSPRGVGNTIYF	TGTGCCAGCAGCCCACGAGGTGTTGGAAACACCATATATTTT
.	TRBJ1-2	.	TRBV30	CAWSAGNYGYTF	TGTGCCTGGAGTGCCGGGAACTATGGCTACACCTTC
.	TRBJ1-4	.	TRBV30	CAWSTGGGEKLFF	TGTGCCTGGAGTACCGGTGGAGGGGAAAAACTGTTTTTT
TRBD1	TRBJ1-1	once	TRBV5-1	CASSYGQGMNTEAFF	TGCGCCAGCAGCTACGGACAGGGTATGAACACTGAAGCTTTCTTT
.	TRBJ2-2	.	TRBV7-2	CASSLALQAGTGELFF	TGTGCCAGCAGCTTAGCCTTACAGGCAGGCACCGGGGAGCTGTTTTTT
TRBD1	TRBJ1-5	.	TRBV29-1	CSVEDREDQPQHF	TGCAGCGTAGAGGACAGGGAGGATCAGCCCCAGCATTTT
.	TRBJ2-1	.	TRBV5-1	CASSLGGGSYNEQFF	TGCGCCAGCAGCTTGGGCGGGGGCTCATACAATGAGCAGTTCTTC
.	TRBJ1-1	.	TRBV18	CASSPNGGSEAFF	TGTGCCAGCTCACCAAACGGGGGTTCTGAAGCTTTCTTT
TRBD1	TRBJ1-4	.	TRBV10-3	CATAWGGQEGLFF	TGTGCCACCGCGTGGGGGGGACAGGAGGGACTGTTTTTT
.	TRBJ1-4	.	TRBV20-1	CSASRGPGEKLFF	TGCAGTGCTAGTAGAGGGCCGGGTGAAAAACTGTTTTTT
TRBD1	TRBJ1-4	.	TRBV15	CATSSTGQGRKLFF	TGTGCCACCAGCAGTACGGGACAGGGAAGGAAACTGTTTTTT
TRBD2	TRBJ2-5	.	TRBV2	CASNRGREETQYF	TGTGCCAGCAATAGAGGGAGGGAAGAGACCCAGTACTTC
TRBD1	TRBJ1-3	.	TRBV7-2	CASSSWTGSGNTIYF	TGTGCCAGCAGCTCCTGGACAGGCTCTGGAAACACCATATATTTT
.	TRBJ2-7	.	TRBV5-1	CASSAQTSWTYEQYF	TGCGCCAGCAGCGCACAGACCTCTTGGACCTACGAGCAGTACTTC
TRBD2	TRBJ2-3	.	TRBV7-9	CASSPSGGGTDTQYF	TGTGCCAGCAGCCCTAGCGGGGGGGGAACAGATACGCAGTATTTT
TRBD1	TRBJ1-4	.	TRBV18	CASSPRTGDEKLFF	TGTGCCAGCTCACCACGGACAGGGGATGAAAAACTGTTTTTT
.	TRBJ1-4	.	TRBV5-1	CASSSEGSEKKLFF	TGCGCCAGCAGCTCGGAGGGTTCGGAGAAAAAACTGTTTTTT
.	TRBJ1-4	.	TRBV5-6	CASSFGGLGSPTNEKLFF	TGTGCCAGCAGCTTCGGGGGATTGGGTTCCCCAACTAATGAAAAACTGTTTTTT
TRBD1	TRBJ1-1	.	TRBV19	CASSGGDRMNTEAFF	TGTGCCAGTAGTGGGGGGGACAGGATGAACACTGAAGCTTTCTTT